This T cell receptor (beta chain) was retrieved from a study of OX40 agonist ivuxolimab in advanced cancers. On this clone: The antigen is not known.

Blood got drawn at baseline, again on cycle 4 day 1, and then on cycle 7 day 1. Regarding the study as a whole: Some nonresponders additionally presented with little normalized T-cell clonal expansion. Patients who responded partially at 0.1-3.0 mg/kg showed clonal expansion ranking among the lowest.

Repertoires were generated with immunoSEQ multiplex PCR, while TCRdb's copy carries only in-frame clones and drops some. The sample includes 100,000 to 150,000 clones, roughly 95% of them seen just once. V was cut by 3 bases and J by 7 bases, with 15 bases left in between. The CDR3 has 14 residues. CDR1 and CDR2 from the germline V gene are KGHSH and LQKENI. V and J are TRBV18 and TRBJ2-5, with D perhaps assigned TRBD1 or TRBD2 (6 bases each). Material: CD4+ or CD8+ T cells sorted from blood, obtained in a trial of the OX40 agonist ivuxolimab. This clonotype was obtained from an adult with an advanced solid tumor such as melanoma, head and neck, liver or kidney cancer. The CDR3 nucleotides are TGTGCCAGCTCACCCCTAGACAAGGGGGGGACCCAGTACTTC. It specifies CASSPLDKGGTQYF.